A single sample gave rise to the 8 T cell receptor beta chains below, sequenced in a study of OX40 agonist ivuxolimab in advanced cancers. TCRdb keeps only in-frame clones here, not all; method: immunoSEQ multiplex PCR. This table holds tens of thousands of clones, approximately 90% found once. The sequences come from CD4+ or CD8+ T cells sorted from blood, collected in a trial of the OX40 agonist ivuxolimab. These receptors originate from an adult with an advanced solid tumor such as melanoma, head and neck, liver or kidney cancer.

This clone was counted once. The chain joins TRBV18 to TRBJ2-7; tentative D call: TRBD1 (5 bases). Germline V gene lookup returns CDR1 KGHSH and CDR2 LQKENI. V lost 6 bases and J lost 6, with 15 bases in between. The CDR3 runs to 13 residues. CDR3 amino acids: CASSPDSFLEQYF. For the CDR3, the DNA is TGTGCCAGCTCTCCCGACAGTTTTCTCGAGCAGTACTTC.

The chain carries TRBV15 and TRBJ2-7; D is possibly TRBD2 (6 bases). CDR1 and CDR2 from the germline V gene are LNHNV and YYDKDF (reference sequence). Deletions cut 1 base from V and 2 bases from J, with 15 bases between. The CDR3 runs to 16 residues. The CDR3 nucleotides are TGTGCCACCAGCAGAGGGGTCGGGAGTTCCACCTACGAGCAGTACTTC. Translating it yields CATSRGVGSSTYEQYF.

The chain uses TRBV18 and TRBJ2-7; D is perhaps TRBD2 (6 bases). The germline V and J ends were trimmed by 3 bases and 6 bases, with 12 bases remaining between them. The CDR3 is made up of 13 amino acids. Germline V CDR1 and CDR2: KGHSH, LQKENI. In DNA form, the CDR3 reads TGTGCCAGCTCACCCGAAAGGACTACCGAGCAGTACTTC. Translating it yields CASSPERTTEQYF.

V is TRBV18 and J is TRBJ1-1, with a tentative D call TRBD1 (5 bases). Trimming shortened V by 3 bases and J by 1 base, and 12 bases separated the two germline ends. Germline V gives CDR1 KGHSH, CDR2 LQKENI. The length of the CDR3 is 15 residues. CDR3 sequence: CASSPQGTGNTEAFF. The CDR3, as DNA: TGTGCCAGCTCACCCCAAGGGACTGGGAACACTGAAGCTTTCTTT.

CDR3 region: CASSPNRVSGANVLTF. The CDR3 region has the DNA TGTGCCAGCTCACCAAATCGCGTCTCTGGGGCCAACGTCCTGACTTTC. The chain combines TRBV18 with TRBJ2-6, with D unclear. Germline V CDR1 and CDR2: KGHSH, LQKENI. The ends were cut back, 2 bases at V and 0 bases at J, with 8 bases in the middle. CDR3 size: 16 residues. The variable domain in full, with the rest retrieved from reference TRBV18 and TRBJ2-6, is NAGVMQNPRHLVRRRGQEARLRCSPMKGHSHVYWYRQLPEEGLKFMVYLQKENIIDESGMPKERFSAEFPKEGPSILRIQQVVRGDSAAYFCASSPNRVSGANVLTFGAGSRLTVL.

This clone appeared once. This rearrangement joins TRBV6-9 to TRBJ2-2; D unclear. CDR3 length equals 15 residues. The V end was cut by 3 bases, the J end by 0 bases, with 8 bases between. The germline CDR1 and CDR2 sequences are MNHGY and SVAAGI. The CDR3 loop reads CASSYSGPNTGELFF. CDR3 nucleotides: TGTGCCAGCAGTTACTCAGGCCCGAACACCGGGGAGCTGTTTTTT.

This rearrangement joins TRBV19 to TRBJ1-4; no clear D. The CDR3 is 14 residues long. V was pared by 4 bases and J by 5 bases, with 11 bases between. Germline V CDR1 and CDR2: LNHDA, SQIVND (reference sequence). The CDR3 spells CASSNRARNEKLFF. The CDR3 coding sequence is TGTGCCAGTAGTAACCGGGCACGAAATGAAAAACTGTTTTTT. Together with reference TRBV19 and TRBJ1-4, the CDR3 gives the full variable domain: DGGITQSPKYLFRKEGQNVTLSCEQNLNHDAMYWYRQDPGQGLRLIYYSQIVNDFQKGDIAEGYSVSREKKESFPLTVTSAQKNPTAFYLCASSNRARNEKLFFGSGTQLSVL.

The chain uses TRBV4-3 and TRBJ1-2; weak D call: TRBD1 (5 bases). The CDR3 is made up of 17 amino acids. Germline V gene sequence: CDR1 LGHNA, CDR2 YSLEER. The V gene lost 0 bases and the J gene lost 5 bases, with 19 bases spanning the gap. CDR3 sequence (DNA): TGCGCCAGCAGCCAAGATCTCTTCCTAGGGGCAGGGTATGGCTACACCTTC. Protein product: CASSQDLFLGAGYGYTF.